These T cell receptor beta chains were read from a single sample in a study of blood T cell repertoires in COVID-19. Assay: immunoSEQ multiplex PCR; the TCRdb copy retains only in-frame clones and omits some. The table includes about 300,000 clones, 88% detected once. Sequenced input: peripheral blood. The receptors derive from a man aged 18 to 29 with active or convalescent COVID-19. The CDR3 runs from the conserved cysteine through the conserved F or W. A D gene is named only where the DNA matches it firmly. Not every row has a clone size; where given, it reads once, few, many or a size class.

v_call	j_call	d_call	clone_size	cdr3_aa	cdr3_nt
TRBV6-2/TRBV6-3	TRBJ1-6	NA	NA	CASTPGTTNNSPLHF	TGTGCCAGCACCCCCGGGACAACCAATAATTCACCCCTCCACTTT
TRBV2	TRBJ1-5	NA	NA	CASRKRRQDDSNQPQHF	TGTGCCAGCAGAAAAAGAAGACAGGACGATAGCAATCAGCCCCAGCATTTT
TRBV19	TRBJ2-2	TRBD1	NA	CASTGTGSEGELFF	TGTGCCAGTACCGGGACAGGGAGTGAGGGGGAGCTGTTTTTT
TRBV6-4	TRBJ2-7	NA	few	CASRGQDKYYEQYF	TGTGCCAGCAGAGGTCAGGACAAATACTACGAGCAGTACTTC
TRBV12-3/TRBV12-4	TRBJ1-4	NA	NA	CASSLEAGRMFF	TGTGCCAGCAGTTTAGAGGCAGGTCGTATGTTTTTT
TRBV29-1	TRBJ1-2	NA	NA	CSVVGGGEVYGYTF	TGCAGCGTTGTAGGCGGGGGCGAAGTCTATGGCTACACCTTC
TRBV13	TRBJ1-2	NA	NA	CASSLGLKGQGPYGYTF	TGTGCCAGCAGCTTAGGCCTAAAGGGGCAGGGGCCCTATGGCTACACCTTC
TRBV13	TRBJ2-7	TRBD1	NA	CASSGGQLPSYEQYF	TGTGCCAGCAGCGGGGGACAGTTGCCTTCCTACGAGCAGTACTTC
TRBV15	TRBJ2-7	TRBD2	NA	CATSSAGTSGHEQYF	TGTGCCACCAGCTCAGCAGGAACTAGCGGCCACGAGCAGTACTTC
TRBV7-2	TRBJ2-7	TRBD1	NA	CASSSYRDRGYEQYF	TGTGCCAGCAGCTCCTACCGGGACAGGGGCTACGAGCAGTACTTC
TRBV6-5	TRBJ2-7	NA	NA	CASGSTSYEQYF	TGTGCCAGCGGGTCGACTAGCTACGAGCAGTACTTC
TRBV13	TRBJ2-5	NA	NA	CASSFSGSQETQYF	TGTGCCAGCAGCTTTAGCGGCTCCCAAGAGACCCAGTACTTC
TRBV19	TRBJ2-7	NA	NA	CASSIGTPSYEQYF	TGTGCCAGTAGTATTGGGACTCCCTCCTACGAGCAGTACTTC
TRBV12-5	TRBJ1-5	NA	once	CASGPGRNSNQPQHF	TGTGCTAGTGGCCCAGGCAGGAATAGCAATCAGCCCCAGCATTTT
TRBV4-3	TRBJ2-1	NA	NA	CASSQDRGSLNEQFF	TGCGCCAGCAGCCAAGATCGGGGTAGCCTCAATGAGCAGTTCTTC
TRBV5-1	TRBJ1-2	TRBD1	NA	CASSFAGQSNYGYTF	TGCGCCAGCAGCTTCGCGGGACAGAGTAACTATGGCTACACCTTC
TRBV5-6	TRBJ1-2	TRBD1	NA	CASSLLQGAFYGYTF	TGTGCCAGCAGCCTCTTGCAGGGGGCTTTCTATGGCTACACCTTC
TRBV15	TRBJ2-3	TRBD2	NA	CATSRDLASGRTDTQYF	TGTGCCACCAGCAGAGATCTGGCTAGCGGACGCACAGATACGCAGTATTTT
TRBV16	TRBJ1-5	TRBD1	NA	CASSLGQGGQPQHF	TGTGCCAGCAGCCTGGGACAGGGGGGACAGCCCCAGCATTTT
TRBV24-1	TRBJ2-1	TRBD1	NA	CATSGGQPNNEQFF	TGTGCCACCAGTGGGGGACAGCCTAACAATGAGCAGTTCTTC
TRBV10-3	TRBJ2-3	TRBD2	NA	CAISETLFTSGGLTSTDTQYF	TGTGCCATCAGTGAGACCCTATTTACCAGCGGGGGGCTAACTAGCACAGATACGCAGTATTTT
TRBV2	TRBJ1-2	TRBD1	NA	CASFLPGTGKTNYGYTF	TGTGCCAGCTTCCTACCCGGGACAGGGAAGACTAACTATGGCTACACCTTC
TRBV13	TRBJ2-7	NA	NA	CASSTRQTAYEQYF	TGTGCCAGCAGCACTCGACAAACGGCCTACGAGCAGTACTTC
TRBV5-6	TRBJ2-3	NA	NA	CASSPGLQLSTDTQYF	TGTGCCAGCAGCCCGGGTCTCCAACTTAGCACAGATACGCAGTATTTT
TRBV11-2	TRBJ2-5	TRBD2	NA	CASSLEFSGQETQYF	TGTGCCAGCAGCTTAGAGTTTAGCGGGCAAGAGACCCAGTACTTC
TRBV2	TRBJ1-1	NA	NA	CASSTTGPEAFF	TGTGCCAGCAGCACTACAGGGCCTGAAGCTTTCTTT
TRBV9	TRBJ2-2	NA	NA	CASLGSTGELFF	TGTGCCAGCCTGGGGAGCACCGGGGAGCTGTTTTTT
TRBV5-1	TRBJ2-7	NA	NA	CASSLESREQYF	TGCGCCAGCAGCTTGGAGTCGAGAGAGCAGTACTTC
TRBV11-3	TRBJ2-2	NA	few	CASRRDPNTGELFF	TGTGCCAGTCGGCGGGACCCGAACACCGGGGAGCTGTTTTTT
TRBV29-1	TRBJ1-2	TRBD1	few	CSVERQGGYGYTF	TGCAGCGTTGAACGACAGGGCGGCTATGGCTACACCTTC
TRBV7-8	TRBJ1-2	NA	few	CASSLALGPLIF	TGTGCCAGCAGCTTAGCCCTGGGGCCCCTTATCTTC
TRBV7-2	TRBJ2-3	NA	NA	CASRDGGNTQYF	TGTGCCAGCAGGGATGGGGGGAATACGCAGTATTTT
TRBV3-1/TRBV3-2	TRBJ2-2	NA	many	CASSQGERDTGELFF	TGTGCCAGCAGCCAAGGGGAGCGGGACACCGGGGAGCTGTTTTTT
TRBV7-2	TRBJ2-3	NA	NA	CASSPDFGSDTQYF	TGTGCCAGCAGCCCCGACTTCGGGTCAGATACGCAGTATTTT
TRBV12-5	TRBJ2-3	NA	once	CASGPDPGVADTQYF	TGTGCTAGTGGCCCCGACCCAGGGGTGGCAGATACGCAGTATTTT
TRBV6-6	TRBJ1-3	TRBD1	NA	CASSYGTGNSGNTIYF	TGTGCCAGCAGTTACGGGACAGGTAACTCTGGAAACACCATATATTTT
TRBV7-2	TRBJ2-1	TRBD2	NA	CASSRPGTSGGGVQFF	TGTGCCAGCAGCAGACCCGGGACTAGCGGGGGGGGTGTACAGTTCTTC
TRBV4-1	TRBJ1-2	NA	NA	CASSQEQGSYGYTF	TGCGCCAGCAGCCAAGAGCAGGGGTCCTATGGCTACACCTTC
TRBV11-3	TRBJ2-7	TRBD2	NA	CASSLAGGSYEQYF	TGTGCCAGCAGCTTAGCCGGGGGGTCCTACGAGCAGTACTTC
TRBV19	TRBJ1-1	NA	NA	CASSMGMRAALGTEAFF	TGTGCCAGTAGTATGGGGATGAGGGCGGCACTGGGCACTGAAGCTTTCTTT
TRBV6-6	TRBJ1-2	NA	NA	CASRGGDRSYGYTF	TGTGCCAGCAGGGGGGGGGACCGAAGCTATGGCTACACCTTC